This is a list of T cell receptor beta chains from one sample in a study of blood T cell repertoires in COVID-19. Sequencing used immunoSEQ multiplex PCR; TCRdb keeps in-frame clones, though not all of them. Counted here are 240,000 or so clones, roughly 85% occurring once; the ten biggest clones make up roughly 3.2%. Sequencing was done on a sample of peripheral blood. All receptors come from a woman under 30 with acute or convalescent COVID-19. The conserved cysteine and the conserved F or W are not part of the CDR3 here.

length: 13; V: TRBV3-1/TRBV3-2; J: TRBJ2-3; CDR3: ASNKAGGPSDTQY
length: 11; V: TRBV2; J: TRBJ2-5; CDR3: ASNRELGETQY
length: 13; V: TRBV11-2; J: TRBJ1-2; CDR3: ASSPGTGQNYGYT
length: 14; V: TRBV4-3; J: TRBJ1-2; CDR3: ASSPHRDRVFYGYT
length: 13; V: TRBV28; J: TRBJ2-1; CDR3: ASMAHRTSSNEQF
length: 15; V: TRBV4-3; J: TRBJ2-1; CDR3: ASSQDWSREAYNEQF
length: 13; V: TRBV10-1; J: TRBJ2-1; CDR3: ASSEGVPEYNEQF
length: 11; V: TRBV6-5; J: TRBJ2-2; CDR3: ASSYDGTGELF
length: 12; V: TRBV19; J: TRBJ1-5; CDR3: ASTRREGNQPQH
length: 11; V: TRBV20-1; J: TRBJ2-1; CDR3: SASTGAYNEQF
length: 12; V: TRBV5-4; J: TRBJ1-2; CDR3: ASSLGQGNYGYT
length: 13; V: TRBV9; J: TRBJ1-1; CDR3: ASSVVGQGNTEAF
length: 15; V: TRBV19; J: TRBJ1-1; CDR3: ASRSPGQAVMNTEAF
length: 14; V: TRBV19; J: TRBJ1-2; CDR3: ASSIVATGVNYGYT
length: 12; V: TRBV24-1; J: TRBJ2-1; CDR3: ATSDGGQYNEQF
length: 13; V: TRBV11-3; J: TRBJ2-1; CDR3: ASSPTTGRGNEQF
length: 13; V: TRBV30; J: TRBJ1-2; CDR3: AWNAGRLERRGYT
length: 11; V: TRBV19; J: TRBJ2-2; CDR3: ASSIEGVGELF
length: 11; V: TRBV28; J: TRBJ2-1; CDR3: ASSLRGGNEQF
length: 11; V: TRBV6-5; J: TRBJ1-4; CDR3: ASRGWRGEKLF
length: 13; V: TRBV6-5; J: TRBJ2-3; CDR3: ASKVSGYSTDTQY
length: 15; V: TRBV7-8; J: TRBJ1-1; CDR3: ASSLDPNRGRDTEAF
length: 12; V: TRBV7-9; J: TRBJ1-6; CDR3: ASSFGTGSSPLH
length: 13; V: TRBV24-1; J: TRBJ2-5; CDR3: ATSEAGQGKETQY
length: 15; V: TRBV28; J: TRBJ2-5; CDR3: ASSLPGFQVDQETQY
length: 15; V: TRBV4-2; J: TRBJ2-2; CDR3: ASSQLPGQGNTGELF
length: 15; V: TRBV19; J: TRBJ2-3; CDR3: ASRDRVASGRTDTQY
length: 18; V: TRBV7-8; J: TRBJ2-2; CDR3: ASSLARSGLAETNTGELF
length: 11; V: TRBV12-5; J: TRBJ1-1; CDR3: ASGLDPGTEAF
length: 14; V: TRBV19; J: TRBJ1-4; CDR3: ASRGDRPATNEKLF
length: 14; V: TRBV7-8; J: TRBJ2-2; CDR3: ASSLVGGRVTGELF
length: 11; V: TRBV28; J: TRBJ2-7; CDR3: ASSLPQGYEQY
length: 13; V: TRBV6-4; J: TRBJ2-1; CDR3: ASSPLAGGRDEQF
length: 14; V: TRBV30; J: TRBJ1-5; CDR3: AWSFGGAYSNQPQH
length: 13; V: TRBV28; J: TRBJ1-1; CDR3: ASSFTRVLSTEAF
length: 15; V: TRBV6-1; J: TRBJ1-1; CDR3: ASSEMAGRVGNTEAF
length: 11; V: TRBV12-3/TRBV12-4; J: TRBJ1-1; CDR3: ASSRDSHTEAF
length: 11; V: TRBV7-2; J: TRBJ2-7; CDR3: ASSTVTVYEQY
length: 14; V: TRBV7-9; J: TRBJ2-1; CDR3: ASSGLWRGSYNEQF
length: 9; V: TRBV2; J: TRBJ1-1; CDR3: ASSSGAEAF
length: 13; V: TRBV28; J: TRBJ2-3; CDR3: ASSWLLAGGGTQY